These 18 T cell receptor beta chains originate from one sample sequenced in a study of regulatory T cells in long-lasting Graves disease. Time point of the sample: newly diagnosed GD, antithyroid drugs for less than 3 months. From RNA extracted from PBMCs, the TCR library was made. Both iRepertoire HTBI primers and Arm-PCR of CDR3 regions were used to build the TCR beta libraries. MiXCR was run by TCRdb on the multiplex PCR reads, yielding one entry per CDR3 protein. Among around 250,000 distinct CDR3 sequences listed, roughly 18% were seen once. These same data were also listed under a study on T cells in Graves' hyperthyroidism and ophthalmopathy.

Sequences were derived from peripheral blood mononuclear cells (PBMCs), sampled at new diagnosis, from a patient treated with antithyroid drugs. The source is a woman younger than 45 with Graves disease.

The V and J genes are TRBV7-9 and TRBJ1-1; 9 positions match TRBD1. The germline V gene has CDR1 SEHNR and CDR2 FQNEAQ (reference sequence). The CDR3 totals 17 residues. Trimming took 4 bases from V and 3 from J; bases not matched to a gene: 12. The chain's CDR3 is CASSWRWDRERYTEAFF. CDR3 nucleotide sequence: TGTGCCAGCAGCTGGAGGTGGGACAGGGAAAGGTACACTGAAGCTTTCTTT.

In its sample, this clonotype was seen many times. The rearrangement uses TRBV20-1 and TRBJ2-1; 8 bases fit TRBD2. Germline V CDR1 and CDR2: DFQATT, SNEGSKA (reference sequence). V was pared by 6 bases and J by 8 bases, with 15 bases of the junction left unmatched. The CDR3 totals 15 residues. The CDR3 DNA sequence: TGCAGTGCCCTGCGGGGGGAGGGTGGACGGTATGAGCAGTTCTTC. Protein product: CSALRGEGGRYEQFF.

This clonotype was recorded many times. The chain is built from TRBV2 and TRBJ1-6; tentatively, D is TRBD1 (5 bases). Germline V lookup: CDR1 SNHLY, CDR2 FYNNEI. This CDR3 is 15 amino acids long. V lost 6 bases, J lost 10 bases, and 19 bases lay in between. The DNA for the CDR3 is TGTGCCAGCAGAAGAACCGCAGGGATGGAATCACCCCTCCACTTT. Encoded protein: CASRRTAGMESPLHF. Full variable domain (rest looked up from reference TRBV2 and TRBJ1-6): EPEVTQTPSHQVTQMGQEVILRCVPISNHLYFYWYRQILGQKVEFLVSFYNNEISEKSEIFDDQFSVERPDGSNFTLKIRSTKLEDSAMYFCASRRTAGMESPLHFGNGTRLTVT.

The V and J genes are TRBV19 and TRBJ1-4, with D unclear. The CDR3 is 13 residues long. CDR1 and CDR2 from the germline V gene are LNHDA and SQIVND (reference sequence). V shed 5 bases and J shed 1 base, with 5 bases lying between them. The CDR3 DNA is TGTGCCAGTAGTGACGGAACTAATGAAAAACTGTTTTTT. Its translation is CASSDGTNEKLFF.

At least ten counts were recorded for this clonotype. The CDR3 region has the DNA TGTGCCAGCAGTGGATCAGGTTTTTCGAACACTGAAGCTTTCTTT. It codes for CASSGSGFSNTEAFF. The rearrangement links TRBV6-1 to TRBJ1-1; D unresolved. The CDR3 length is 15 residues. V was shortened by 4 bases and J by 1 base, with 13 bases between the two germline ends. The germline V gene has CDR1 MNHNS and CDR2 SASEGT.

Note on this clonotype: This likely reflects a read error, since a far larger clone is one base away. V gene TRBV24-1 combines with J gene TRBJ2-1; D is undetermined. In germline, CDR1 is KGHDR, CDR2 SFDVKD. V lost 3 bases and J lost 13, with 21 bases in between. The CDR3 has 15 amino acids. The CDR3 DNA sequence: TGTGCCACCAGTGATCCCAAAGGTGGGCAAGAGACCCAGTTCTTC. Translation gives CATSDPKGGQETQFF.

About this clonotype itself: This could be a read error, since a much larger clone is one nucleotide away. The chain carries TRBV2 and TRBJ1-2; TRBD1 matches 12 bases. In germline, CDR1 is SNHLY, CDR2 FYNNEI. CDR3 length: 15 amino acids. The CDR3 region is CASSEAGQGADGHTF. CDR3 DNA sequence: TGTGCCAGCAGTGAAGCGGGACAGGGGGCGGATGGCCACACCTTC. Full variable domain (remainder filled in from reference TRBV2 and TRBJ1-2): EPEVTQTPSHQVTQMGQEVILRCVPISNHLYFYWYRQILGQKVEFLVSFYNNEISEKSEIFDDQFSVERPDGSNFTLKIRSTKLEDSAMYFCASSEAGQGADGHTFGSGTRLTVV.

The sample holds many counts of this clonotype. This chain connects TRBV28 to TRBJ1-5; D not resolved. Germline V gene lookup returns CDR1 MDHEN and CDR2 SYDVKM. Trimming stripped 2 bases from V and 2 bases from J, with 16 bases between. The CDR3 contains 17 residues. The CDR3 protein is CASSLGKGGRGNQPQHF. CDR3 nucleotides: TGTGCCAGCAGTTTAGGCAAGGGCGGTAGGGGCAATCAGCCCCAGCATTTT.

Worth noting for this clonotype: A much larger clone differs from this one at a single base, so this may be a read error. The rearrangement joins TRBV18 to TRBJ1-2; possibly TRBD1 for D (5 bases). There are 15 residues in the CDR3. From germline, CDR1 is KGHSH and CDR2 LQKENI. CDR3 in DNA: TGTGCCAGCCCACCCCAGGGAGAAACTAACTATGGCTACACCTTC. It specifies CASPPQGETNYGYTF.

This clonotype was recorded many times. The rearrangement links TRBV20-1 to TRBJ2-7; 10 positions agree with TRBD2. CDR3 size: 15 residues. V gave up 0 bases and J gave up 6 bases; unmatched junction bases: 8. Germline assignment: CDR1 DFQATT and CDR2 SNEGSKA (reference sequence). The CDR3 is CSARDVQRGGLEQYF. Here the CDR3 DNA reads TGCAGTGCTAGAGATGTCCAGCGGGGGGGCCTCGAGCAGTACTTC.

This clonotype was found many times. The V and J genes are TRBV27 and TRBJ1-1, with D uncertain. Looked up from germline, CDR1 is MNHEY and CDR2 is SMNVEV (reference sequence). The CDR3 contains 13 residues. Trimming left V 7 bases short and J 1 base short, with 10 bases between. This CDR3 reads CASTMAGNTEAFF. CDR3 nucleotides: TGTGCCAGCACCATGGCCGGGAACACTGAAGCTTTCTTT.

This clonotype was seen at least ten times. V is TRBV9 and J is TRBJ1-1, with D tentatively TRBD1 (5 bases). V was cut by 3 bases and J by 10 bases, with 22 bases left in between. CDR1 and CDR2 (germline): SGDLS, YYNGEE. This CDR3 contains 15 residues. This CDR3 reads CASSAITLPSGGAFF. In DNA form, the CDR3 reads TGTGCCAGCAGCGCGATAACCCTCCCGTCCGGGGGAGCTTTCTTT. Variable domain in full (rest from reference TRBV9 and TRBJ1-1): DSGVTQTPKHLITATGQRVTLRCSPRSGDLSVYWYQQSLDQGLQFLIQYYNGEERAKGNILERFSAQQFPDLHSELNLSSLELGDSALYFCASSAITLPSGGAFFGQGTRLTVV.

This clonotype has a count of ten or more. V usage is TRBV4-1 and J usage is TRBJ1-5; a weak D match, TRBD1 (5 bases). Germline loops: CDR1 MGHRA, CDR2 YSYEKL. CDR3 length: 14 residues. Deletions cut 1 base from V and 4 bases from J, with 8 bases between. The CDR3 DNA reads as TGCGCCAGCAGCCAAGGGACACGGAATCAGCCCCAGCATTTT. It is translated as CASSQGTRNQPQHF.

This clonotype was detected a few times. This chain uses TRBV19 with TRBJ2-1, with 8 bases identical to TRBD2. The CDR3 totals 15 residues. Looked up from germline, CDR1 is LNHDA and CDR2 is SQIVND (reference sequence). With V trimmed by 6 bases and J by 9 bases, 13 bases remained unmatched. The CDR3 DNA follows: TGTGCCAGTAGACATCGGGGGGGCGGTTCGGGTGAGCAGTTCTTC. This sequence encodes CASRHRGGGSGEQFF.

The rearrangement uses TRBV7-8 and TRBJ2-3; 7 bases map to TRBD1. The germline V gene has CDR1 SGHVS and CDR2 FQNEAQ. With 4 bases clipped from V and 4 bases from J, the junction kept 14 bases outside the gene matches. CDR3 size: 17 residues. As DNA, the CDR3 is TGTGCCAGCAGCTCAGTTACAGGGGCCCATTCTCCAGATACGCAGTATTTT. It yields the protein CASSSVTGAHSPDTQYF.

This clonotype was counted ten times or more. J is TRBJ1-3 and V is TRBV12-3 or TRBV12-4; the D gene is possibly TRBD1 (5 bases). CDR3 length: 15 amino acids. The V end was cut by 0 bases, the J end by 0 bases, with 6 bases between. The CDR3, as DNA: TGTGCCAGCAGTTTAGCCAGGGTCTCTGGAAACACCATATATTTT. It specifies CASSLARVSGNTIYF.

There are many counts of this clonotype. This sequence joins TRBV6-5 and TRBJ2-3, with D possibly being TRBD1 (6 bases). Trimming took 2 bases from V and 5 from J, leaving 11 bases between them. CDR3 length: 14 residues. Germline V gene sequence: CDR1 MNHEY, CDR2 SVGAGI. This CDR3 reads CASSYLRDKDTQYF. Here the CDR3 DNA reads TGTGCCAGCAGTTACCTACGGGACAAAGATACGCAGTATTTT.

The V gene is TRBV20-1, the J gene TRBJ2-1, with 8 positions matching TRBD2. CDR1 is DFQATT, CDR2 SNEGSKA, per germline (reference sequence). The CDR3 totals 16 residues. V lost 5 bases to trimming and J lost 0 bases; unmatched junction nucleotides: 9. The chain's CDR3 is CSAESNGGASYNEQFF. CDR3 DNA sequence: TGCAGTGCTGAGTCAAACGGGGGGGCCTCCTACAATGAGCAGTTCTTC.